One and the same sample provided the 30 T cell receptor beta chains below, sequenced in a study of T-cell memory formation after mild COVID-19. TCRdb used MiXCR to reprocess the 5' RACE reads, holding one entry per CDR3 protein. The sample consists of approximately 400,000 distinct CDR3 sequences, less than 25% of them appearing once. The sequenced material came from PBMCs or a T cell subset sorted from them (not recorded which). The receptors originated from an adult woman who had mild COVID-19 (a few samples of this study predate the infection). Cell type and time point are not known.

The J gene is TRBJ1-2, the V gene TRBV5-1, with 7 bases identical to TRBD1. Germline-derived CDR1 and CDR2 are SGHRS and YFSETQ. The CDR3 totals 17 residues. J gave up 3 bases and V 4 bases, and 15 bases lay outside the gene matches. CDR3 in DNA: TGCGCCAGCAGCCTAGTCCCTACTTTAGGACAGGACTATGGCTACACCTTC. This codes for CASSLVPTLGQDYGYTF.

The rearrangement joins TRBV7-8 to TRBJ2-1, with 7 bases matching TRBD2. From germline, CDR1 is SGHVS and CDR2 FQNEAQ. The CDR3 consists of 16 residues. V gave up 1 base and J gave up 3 bases; unmatched junction bases: 6. This chain's CDR3 is CASSLGSGTLYNEQFF. CDR3 nucleotide sequence: TGTGCCAGCAGCTTAGGGAGCGGGACCCTCTACAATGAGCAGTTCTTC.

This clonotype has a handful of counts. The CDR3 reads CASSAGRRYNEQFF. CDR3 bases: TGCGCCAGCAGCGCCGGACGTCGGTACAATGAGCAGTTCTTC. The chain carries TRBV5-1 and TRBJ2-1; no firm D call. CDR1 SGHRS and CDR2 YFSETQ come from the germline V gene. The CDR3 is made up of 14 amino acids. V lost 4 bases and J lost 4, with 12 bases in between.

The chain has TRBV20-1 and TRBJ1-5; D possibly corresponds to TRBD1 (5 bases). This CDR3 is built from 12 residues. V lost 6 bases and J lost 5, with 11 bases in between. The germline CDR1 and CDR2 sequences are DFQATT and SNEGSKA (reference sequence). CDR3 amino acids: CSATRGYQPQHF. The CDR3 DNA is TGCAGTGCAACACGGGGGTATCAGCCCCAGCATTTT.

This clonotype was seen repeatedly, ten times or more. The rearrangement joins TRBV7-2 to TRBJ2-1; 8 bases are shared with TRBD2. The CDR3 spans 16 residues. Germline loops: CDR1 SGHTA, CDR2 FQGNSA. J was trimmed by 4 bases and V by 1 base; bases with no gene match: 6. Here the CDR3 DNA reads TGTGCCAGCAGCTTAGAGTTAGCGGGGCCTTACAATGAGCAGTTCTTC. This gives the protein CASSLELAGPYNEQFF.

There are a few counts of this clonotype. The chain is built from TRBV6-5 and TRBJ2-7, with D perhaps matching TRBD1 or TRBD2 (5 bases each). The V and J ends lost 6 bases and 0 bases respectively, with 15 bases between them. The CDR3 consists of 15 residues. CDR1 MNHEY and CDR2 SVGAGI come from the germline V gene. The CDR3 region has the DNA TGTGCCAGCAGAAAATGGGACCCGAGCTCCTACGAGCAGTACTTC. It yields the protein CASRKWDPSSYEQYF.

The rearrangement uses TRBV4-2 and TRBJ2-6; 7 nucleotides match TRBD1. Germline V CDR1 and CDR2: LGHNA, YNFKEQ. The CDR3 consists of 18 residues. Losses at the gene ends were 4 bases for V and 2 bases for J; bases not matched to a gene: 11. For the CDR3, the DNA is TGTGCCAGCAGCCCCGCTGGGCAGGGGGTAACTGGGGCCAACGTCCTGACTTTC. Amino acid sequence: CASSPAGQGVTGANVLTF.

This clonotype was seen only a few times. The gene calls are TRBV7-9 and TRBJ2-2; the match to TRBD2 covers 10 bases. After removal of 3 bases from V and 4 bases from J, the junction contained 11 bases not matched to a gene. Looked up from germline, CDR1 is SEHNR and CDR2 is FQNEAQ (reference sequence). CDR3 length: 18 residues. The CDR3 is CASSLEQAGGPRTGELFF. The CDR3 region has the DNA TGTGCCAGCAGCTTGGAACAAGCGGGGGGGCCGCGCACCGGGGAGCTGTTTTTT.

Points on this clonotype: An end of the junction does not agree with germline; a read error may underlie this. CDR3 coding DNA: TGCAGTGCCGAGATGCTAGGTAACAGGCCGAACACTGAACCTTTCTTT. Translation: CSAEMLGNRPNTEPFF. The chain has TRBV20-1 and TRBJ1-1, with D possibly matching TRBD1 (5 bases). This CDR3 contains 16 residues. Germline CDR1 reads DFQATT; CDR2 reads SNEGSKA (reference sequence).

The rearrangement joins TRBV7-8 to TRBJ1-5; 7 bases line up with TRBD1. The length of the CDR3 is 17 residues. Germline-derived CDR1 and CDR2 are SGHVS and FQNEAQ. V gave up 2 bases and J gave up 0 bases; unmatched junction bases: 7. CDR3 bases: TGTGCCAGCAGCTTAAAATCACAGGGGAGTAGCAATCAGCCCCAGCATTTT. This translates into CASSLKSQGSSNQPQHF. Full variable domain (missing parts from reference TRBV7-8 and TRBJ1-5): GAGVSQSPRYKVAKRGQDVALRCDPISGHVSLFWYQQALGQGPEFLTYFQNEAQLDKSGLPSDRFFAERPEGSVSTLKIQRTQQEDSAVYLCASSLKSQGSSNQPQHFGDGTRLSIL.

This clonotype was recorded a few times. The genes are TRBV5-1 and TRBJ1-5, with 8 bases matching TRBD1. Trimming removed 4 bases from V and 0 bases from J; junction bases left unmatched: 3. Germline V gene sequence: CDR1 SGHRS, CDR2 YFSETQ. The CDR3 spans 15 residues. CDR3 sequence reads: CASSGTGYSNQPQHF. For the CDR3, the DNA is TGCGCCAGCAGCGGGACAGGCTATAGCAATCAGCCCCAGCATTTT.

This rearrangement joins TRBV30 to TRBJ1-2, with a weak D call TRBD1 (6 bases). This CDR3 contains 12 residues. V was trimmed by 4 bases and J by 8 bases, leaving 14 bases between them. Germline V gene data show CDR1 as GTSNPN and CDR2 as SVGIG (reference sequence). CDR3 loop: CAWIETGGGYTF. CDR3 coding DNA: TGTGCCTGGATCGAGACAGGTGGGGGCTACACCTTC.

This clonotype was counted a few times. This chain uses TRBV15 with TRBJ2-2; TRBD2 might be the D (6 bases). Per the germline V gene, CDR1 is LNHNV and CDR2 is YYDKDF (reference sequence). The CDR3 consists of 14 residues. The V end was cut by 8 bases, the J end by 6 bases, with 16 bases between. In nucleotides, the CDR3 is TGTGCCACCTCCGGGACTCCAAGCGCCGGGGAGCTGTTTTTT. It specifies CATSGTPSAGELFF.

This clonotype was counted a few times. This sequence joins TRBV29-1 and TRBJ2-3; D unclear. V was trimmed by 4 bases and J by 2 bases, leaving 7 bases between them. This CDR3 is 12 amino acids long. From germline, CDR1 is SQVTM and CDR2 ANQGSEA. CDR3 DNA sequence: TGCAGCGTTGCGGGCCCCACAGATACGCAGTATTTT. Its translation: CSVAGPTDTQYF.

This chain uses TRBV3-1 with TRBJ2-1; 11 bases line up with TRBD1. Trimming removed 4 bases from V and 7 bases from J; junction bases left unmatched: 6. In germline, CDR1 is LGHDT, CDR2 YNNKEL (reference sequence). This CDR3 region has 15 residues. The CDR3 loop is CASSRGQGAVNEQFF. CDR3 nucleotide sequence: TGTGCCAGCAGCCGAGGACAGGGGGCAGTTAATGAGCAGTTCTTC.

J is TRBJ2-7 and V is TRBV9; D gene uncertain. The CDR3 length is 14 residues. Germline CDR1 SGDLS, CDR2 YYNGEE. V was clipped by 0 bases and J by 1 base, with 8 bases between them. The CDR3 is CASSVGPESYEQYF. Written as DNA, the CDR3 is TGTGCCAGCAGCGTAGGCCCCGAATCCTACGAGCAGTACTTC. Full variable domain (missing parts from reference TRBV9 and TRBJ2-7): DSGVTQTPKHLITATGQRVTLRCSPRSGDLSVYWYQQSLDQGLQFLIQYYNGEERAKGNILERFSAQQFPDLHSELNLSSLELGDSALYFCASSVGPESYEQYFGPGTRLTVT.

The chain combines TRBV5-1 with TRBJ2-7, with 7 bases fitting TRBD2. The J segment lost 7 bases and the V segment lost 0 bases, leaving 10 bases of the junction unmatched. The CDR3 spans 15 residues. The V gene's germline CDR1 is SGHRS and CDR2 YFSETQ. The CDR3 coding sequence is TGCGCCAGCAGCTTGGGTAGGGACTACCTTGAGGAGCAGTACTTC. This codes for CASSLGRDYLEEQYF. Using reference TRBV5-1 and TRBJ2-7 for the parts outside the CDR3, the full variable domain is KAGVTQTPRYLIKTRGQQVTLSCSPISGHRSVSWYQQTPGQGLQFLFEYFSETQRNKGNFPGRFSGRQFSNSRSEMNVSTLELGDSALYLCASSLGRDYLEEQYFGPGTRLTVT.

The chain joins TRBV11-3 to TRBJ2-1; D is undetermined. This CDR3 spans 15 amino acids. Germline loops: CDR1 SGHNT, CDR2 YENEEA. The V end lost 1 base, the J end lost 5 bases, and 12 bases lay between the germline ends. For the CDR3, the DNA is TGTGCCAGCAGCTTAGGCCCCCAGGTGCACAATGAGCAGTTCTTC. The encoded protein is CASSLGPQVHNEQFF.

This clonotype was observed a single time. The J gene is TRBJ2-7, the V gene TRBV12-3 or TRBV12-4, with D hard to call. Trimming shortened V by 5 bases and J by 1 base, and 15 bases separated the two germline ends. The CDR3 spans 15 residues. DNA for the CDR3: TGTGCCAGCAGTCTCGGCCTAGATTGGTCCTACGAGCAGTACTTC. Amino acid sequence: CASSLGLDWSYEQYF.

The rearrangement uses TRBV6-5 and TRBJ1-2; 12 bases match TRBD1. Germline lookup yields CDR1 MNHEY and CDR2 SVGAGI. V trimming: 2 bases; J trimming: 3 bases; junction bases outside the gene matches: 4. There are 16 residues in the CDR3. The CDR3 nucleotides read TGTGCCAGCAGTTACCCCGGGACAGGGGGCGACTATGGCTACACCTTC. This encodes CASSYPGTGGDYGYTF.

The gene calls are TRBV11-2 and TRBJ2-7; no firm D call. Trimming cost V 7 bases and J 6 bases, with 16 bases left between them. Germline lookup yields CDR1 SGHAT and CDR2 FQNNGV. The CDR3 totals 13 residues. CDR3 sequence: CASTTLSRVEQYF. The CDR3 coding sequence is TGTGCCAGCACCACTCTTTCCCGAGTCGAGCAGTACTTC.

This rearrangement joins TRBV4-3 to TRBJ2-7, with D unclear. Germline V lookup: CDR1 LGHNA, CDR2 YSLEER. The CDR3 loop spans 16 amino acids. Trimming removed 0 bases at V and 0 bases at J, with 12 bases between. The CDR3 DNA is TGCGCCAGCAGCCAAGAGTGGACGCAGAGCTCCTACGAGCAGTACTTC. Its protein product is CASSQEWTQSSYEQYF.

This clonotype was detected a few times. The V gene is TRBV5-1, the J gene TRBJ1-1; no clear D. Trimming cost V 0 bases and J 1 base, with 10 bases left between them. This CDR3 comprises 15 residues. CDR1 and CDR2 (germline): SGHRS, YFSETQ. The CDR3 bases are TGCGCCAGCAGCTTGGGGGATGGTGGGAACACTGAAGCTTTCTTT. As protein: CASSLGDGGNTEAFF.

This clonotype was counted a few times. The rearrangement uses TRBV5-1 and TRBJ2-7; D unresolved. In germline, CDR1 is SGHRS, CDR2 YFSETQ. The CDR3 extends over 15 amino acids. The ends were cut back, 0 bases at V and 2 bases at J, with 12 bases in the middle. CDR3 protein: CASSLGGVPTYEQYF. The CDR3 nucleotides are TGCGCCAGCAGCTTGGGTGGGGTACCCACCTACGAGCAGTACTTC.

The chain has TRBV5-1 and TRBJ2-7, with a possible D match to TRBD1 (6 bases). Trimming shortened V by 4 bases and J by 6 bases, and 17 bases separated the two germline ends. In germline, CDR1 is SGHRS, CDR2 YFSETQ. The CDR3 has 14 residues. The CDR3, as DNA: TGCGCCAGCAGCAAACTACCGGGACAATCCGAGCAGTACTTC. Translating it yields CASSKLPGQSEQYF.

The table lists this clonotype with a few counts. The rearrangement joins TRBV6-2 or TRBV6-3 to TRBJ1-5, with 10 bases identical to TRBD1. Germline CDR1 reads MNHEY; CDR2 reads SVGEGT. The CDR3 is 15 residues long. Trimming cost V 5 bases and J 4 bases; bases outside gene matches: 5. CDR3: CASSLPGQGNQPQHF. DNA for the CDR3: TGTGCCAGCAGTCTACCGGGACAGGGGAATCAGCCCCAGCATTTT.

This clonotype was found a few times. The rearrangement joins TRBV7-3 to TRBJ2-3, with unresolved D. CDR3 length: 15 amino acids. V lost 5 bases and J 2 bases, leaving 14 bases between the germline ends. CDR1 and CDR2 from the germline V gene are SGHTA and FQGTGA. CDR3 DNA: TGTGCCAGCAGCATAGGGTCCTCCTTCACAGATACGCAGTATTTT. Protein sequence: CASSIGSSFTDTQYF.

This clonotype occurred many times. The rearrangement links TRBV20-1 to TRBJ1-6, with TRBD1 matching 8 bases. Germline V gives CDR1 DFQATT, CDR2 SNEGSKA (reference sequence). V shed 0 bases and J 5 bases; nucleotides not matched to a gene: 6. CDR3 length: 16 residues. CDR3 sequence: CSARDQETGDNSPLHF. CDR3 bases: TGCAGTGCTAGAGATCAGGAGACAGGGGATAATTCACCCCTCCACTTT.

V usage is TRBV12-3 or TRBV12-4 and J usage is TRBJ1-1, with D tentatively TRBD1 (6 bases). There are 13 residues in the CDR3. The V end was cut by 3 bases, the J end by 10 bases, with 15 bases between. As DNA, the CDR3 is TGTGCCAGCAGTTTTTTGCCCCGGGGGGCAGCTTTCTTT. Protein: CASSFLPRGAAFF.

This clonotype was observed a handful of times. This rearrangement joins TRBV7-9 to TRBJ1-1, with 10 bases that match TRBD1. CDR3 size: 16 residues. Looked up from germline, CDR1 is SEHNR and CDR2 is FQNEAQ (reference sequence). The ends lost 1 base at V and 6 bases at J; junction bases unmatched: 8. The CDR3 bases are TGTGCCAGCAGCTTAGGGACAGGGGGACCCACAGCTGAAGCTTTCTTT. As protein: CASSLGTGGPTAEAFF. Looking up the rest from reference TRBV7-9 and TRBJ1-1 gives the full variable domain: DTGVSQNPRHKITKRGQNVTFRCDPISEHNRLYWYRQTLGQGPEFLTYFQNEAQLEKSRLLSDRFSAERPKGSFSTLEIQRTEQGDSAMYLCASSLGTGGPTAEAFFGQGTRLTVV.